Listed below are T cell receptor beta chains from one sample, sequenced in a study of T cell changes during pregnancy in multiple sclerosis. Clones were sequenced by immunoSEQ multiplex PCR, and TCRdb holds only the in-frame ones, with some missing. The table includes 70,000 or so clones, approximately 91% detected once. This material consisted of peripheral blood, taken in the third trimester of pregnancy. These receptors all come from a female donor with multiple sclerosis, enrolled in a pregnancy study. CDR3s leave out the opening cysteine and the closing phenylalanine or tryptophan. Size tells how often a clone was seen (once, few, many) or the class of an expanded clone, and some rows leave it out.

J gene: TRBJ2-7; clone size: once; V gene: TRBV14; CDR3 protein: ASSRDRVEEQY
J gene: TRBJ1-2; clone size: -; V gene: TRBV28; CDR3 protein: ASSFLDNNYGYT
J gene: TRBJ2-7; clone size: -; V gene: TRBV11-2; CDR3 protein: ASSTTGLEQY
J gene: TRBJ1-2; clone size: -; V gene: TRBV5-1; CDR3 protein: ASSTGNYGYT
J gene: TRBJ1-1; clone size: -; V gene: TRBV28; CDR3 protein: ASSSTGRGVNTEAF
J gene: TRBJ1-5; clone size: -; V gene: TRBV4-3; CDR3 protein: ASSQVYRGNRPQH
J gene: TRBJ2-1; clone size: -; V gene: TRBV7-6; CDR3 protein: ASSPDTNPGEQF
J gene: TRBJ2-4; clone size: few; V gene: TRBV6-1; CDR3 protein: ASSEEGRGANIQY
J gene: TRBJ1-1; clone size: -; V gene: TRBV7-9; CDR3 protein: ASSSRTEAF
J gene: TRBJ2-1; clone size: -; V gene: TRBV18; CDR3 protein: ASSPRYNEQF
J gene: TRBJ2-2; clone size: once; V gene: TRBV6-1; CDR3 protein: ASIQGTGELF
J gene: TRBJ2-3; clone size: -; V gene: TRBV7-2; CDR3 protein: ASSTRTGGDTDTQY
J gene: TRBJ1-3; clone size: -; V gene: TRBV6-6; CDR3 protein: ASSSLGNTIY
J gene: TRBJ2-1; clone size: -; V gene: TRBV6-4; CDR3 protein: ASSDSPGGGGDNEQF
J gene: TRBJ2-1; clone size: -; V gene: TRBV11-1; CDR3 protein: ASSLAFASGGNEQF
J gene: TRBJ1-4; clone size: -; V gene: TRBV28; CDR3 protein: ASSLLGATGEKLF
J gene: TRBJ2-7; clone size: once; V gene: TRBV10-3; CDR3 protein: AISAVPTPYEQY
J gene: TRBJ2-7; clone size: -; V gene: TRBV5-6; CDR3 protein: ASSLDRSYEQY
J gene: TRBJ2-4; clone size: -; V gene: TRBV28; CDR3 protein: ASSATGFERAKNIQY
J gene: TRBJ2-1; clone size: -; V gene: TRBV2; CDR3 protein: ASKEVSYNEQF
J gene: TRBJ2-1; clone size: -; V gene: TRBV5-1; CDR3 protein: ASSPLFGGSSYNEQF
J gene: TRBJ2-7; clone size: -; V gene: TRBV6-6; CDR3 protein: ASSYSRERGSYEQY
J gene: TRBJ2-1; clone size: -; V gene: TRBV5-8; CDR3 protein: ASETGVAYNEQF
J gene: TRBJ1-1; clone size: -; V gene: TRBV19; CDR3 protein: ASSTGQGEAF
J gene: TRBJ1-2; clone size: -; V gene: TRBV18; CDR3 protein: ASSPLPAQGHYGYT
J gene: TRBJ2-1; clone size: -; V gene: TRBV27; CDR3 protein: ASSSAGTAYNEQF
J gene: TRBJ2-3; clone size: -; V gene: TRBV5-1; CDR3 protein: ASSSLTSGGITDTQY
J gene: TRBJ2-1; clone size: -; V gene: TRBV7-2; CDR3 protein: ASSPGGRRGEQF